Each of the 26 T cell receptor beta chains below was sequenced from the same sample in a study of CD8 T cells in Susac syndrome. cDNA came from roughly 0.53 to 1 ug RNA primed by random hexamers. TCRdb recomputed calls from the immunoSEQ multiplex PCR reads with MiXCR, one row per CDR3 protein. Among 180,000 or so distinct CDR3 sequences, less than 95% were seen once, and the ten largest hold 0.085% to 0.12%. The sample taken for sequencing was CD4+ T cells from PBMCs. All receptors derive from a human donor in good health.

The gene calls are TRBV20-1 and TRBJ2-7, with 15 bases fitting TRBD2. The CDR3 runs to 15 residues. CDR1 is DFQATT and CDR2 is SNEGSKA in the germline V gene (reference sequence). V lost 3 bases and J lost 6; bases outside the gene matches: 6. The CDR3 spells CSASYGLAGGSEQYF. The DNA for the CDR3 is TGCAGTGCTAGTTACGGACTAGCGGGAGGGAGCGAGCAGTACTTC.

The chain joins TRBV6-1 to TRBJ2-1; D perhaps matches TRBD2 (7 bases). Trimming pared 6 bases from V and 0 bases from J, leaving 15 bases between. This CDR3 is built from 16 residues. Looked up from germline, CDR1 is MNHNS and CDR2 is SASEGT. The CDR3 bases are TGTGCCAGCAGCCCGGGGGGCGGGAACTCCTACAATGAGCAGTTCTTC. Translated: CASSPGGGNSYNEQFF.

The rearrangement uses TRBV29-1 and TRBJ2-7; D call uncertain. The CDR3 spans 11 residues. Germline V gives CDR1 SQVTM, CDR2 ANQGSEA. V lost 2 bases and J 0 bases, leaving 2 bases between the germline ends. As DNA, the CDR3 is TGCAGCGTTGAATACTCCTACGAGCAGTACTTC. Protein: CSVEYSYEQYF.

This clonotype has only one observation. This CDR3 reads CSARGQGNYEQYF. The CDR3 DNA follows: TGCAGTGCTAGAGGGCAGGGGAACTACGAGCAGTACTTC. The chain is built from TRBV20-1 and TRBJ2-7, with D possibly being TRBD1 (6 bases). This CDR3 comprises 13 residues. V gave up 1 base and J gave up 3 bases, with 10 bases separating them. Germline assignment: CDR1 DFQATT and CDR2 SNEGSKA (reference sequence).

The chain employs TRBV6-5 and TRBJ1-1; possible D gene TRBD1, 5 bases. Trimming left V 0 bases short and J 6 bases short, with 17 bases between. This CDR3 comprises 16 residues. Looked up from germline, CDR1 is MNHEY and CDR2 is SVGAGI. The CDR3 DNA is TGTGCCAGCAGTTACTCTCCAGGGATCAGTGACGCTGAAGCTTTCTTT. Translation gives CASSYSPGISDAEAFF.

The chain couples TRBV7-9 to TRBJ2-1; 9 nucleotides line up with TRBD1. Germline values: CDR1 SEHNR, CDR2 FQNEAQ (reference sequence). Unmatched junction bases numbered 7, after V lost 6 bases and J lost 7 bases. This CDR3 has 14 residues. The CDR3 sequence is CASRGTGPGNEQFF. The CDR3 nucleotides read TGTGCCAGCAGGGGGACAGGGCCAGGGAATGAGCAGTTCTTC.

V gene TRBV12-3 or TRBV12-4 combines with J gene TRBJ2-7, with D hard to call. V was clipped by 7 bases and J by 5 bases, with 9 bases between them. The CDR3 length is 11 residues. CDR3 sequence: CASTVQDEQYF. CDR3 nucleotides: TGTGCCAGCACGGTCCAAGACGAGCAGTACTTC.

The gene calls are TRBV5-1 and TRBJ2-7; possibly TRBD2 for D (5 bases). This CDR3 has 12 residues. V lost 5 bases and J 7 bases, leaving 13 bases between the germline ends. Germline loops: CDR1 SGHRS, CDR2 YFSETQ. The CDR3 nucleotides are TGCGCCAGCAGTTCCGCCGGGGAAGAGCAGTACTTC. Its translation: CASSSAGEEQYF.

This chain uses TRBV20-1 with TRBJ2-1; D ambiguous. Trimming pared 4 bases from V and 5 bases from J, leaving 6 bases between. This CDR3 is built from 11 residues. Germline assignment: CDR1 DFQATT and CDR2 SNEGSKA (reference sequence). The CDR3: CSAKKNNEQFF. The CDR3 nucleotides are TGCAGTGCTAAGAAAAACAATGAGCAGTTCTTC.

The V gene is TRBV7-9, the J gene TRBJ2-1; D might be TRBD2 (5 bases). CDR1 SEHNR and CDR2 FQNEAQ come from the germline V gene (reference sequence). Trimming took 3 bases from V and 6 from J, leaving 12 bases between them. The CDR3 consists of 14 residues. This chain's CDR3 is CASSFVTRINEQFF. The CDR3 bases are TGTGCCAGCAGCTTCGTAACTAGAATCAATGAGCAGTTCTTC.

This chain connects TRBV20-1 to TRBJ2-1; possibly TRBD1 or TRBD2 for D (6 bases each). This CDR3 spans 16 amino acids. Per the germline V gene, CDR1 is DFQATT and CDR2 is SNEGSKA (reference sequence). The V end was cut by 1 base, the J end by 1 base, with 14 bases between. The CDR3 spells CSARVSLGGSYNEQFF. Here the CDR3 DNA reads TGCAGTGCTAGAGTTTCGTTAGGGGGGTCCTACAATGAGCAGTTCTTC.

The count of this clonotype is one. The rearrangement joins TRBV27 to TRBJ2-1, with D tentatively TRBD1 (5 bases). Germline-derived CDR1 and CDR2 are MNHEY and SMNVEV (reference sequence). The V and J ends lost 2 bases and 3 bases respectively, with 11 bases between them. The CDR3 consists of 15 residues. The CDR3 reads CASSLELDNYNEQFF. The CDR3 region has the DNA TGTGCCAGCAGTTTAGAGTTGGACAACTACAATGAGCAGTTCTTC.

The V gene is TRBV7-9, the J gene TRBJ2-3, with 11 nucleotides matching TRBD2. Germline lookup yields CDR1 SEHNR and CDR2 FQNEAQ (reference sequence). Germline trimming cut 5 bases from V and 4 bases from J; bases unmatched to any gene: 2. CDR3 length: 14 amino acids. This CDR3 is CASSHSGRADTQYF. The DNA of the CDR3 is TGTGCCAGCAGCCATAGCGGGAGGGCAGATACGCAGTATTTT.

The chain links TRBV9 to TRBJ2-1, with 9 bases identical to TRBD2. Germline lookup yields CDR1 SGDLS and CDR2 YYNGEE. The CDR3 has 15 residues. The V segment lost 0 bases and the J segment 3 bases; nucleotides outside the gene matches: 1. The CDR3, as DNA: TGTGCCAGCAGCGTAGTACTAGCGGGCTACAATGAGCAGTTCTTC. Its protein is CASSVVLAGYNEQFF.

The chain has TRBV5-1 and TRBJ2-7; no clear D. Germline lookup yields CDR1 SGHRS and CDR2 YFSETQ. V lost 4 bases and J lost 1, with 15 bases in between. This CDR3 region has 15 residues. The CDR3 DNA reads as TGCGCCAGCAGCCTGGGCGTCTTTCCGTCCTACGAGCAGTACTTC. Its protein is CASSLGVFPSYEQYF.

The chain combines TRBV27 with TRBJ2-3; D is unclear. Trimming stripped 8 bases from V and 1 base from J, with 10 bases between. The germline V gene encodes CDR1 MNHEY and CDR2 SMNVEV (reference sequence). CDR3 length: 13 amino acids. The CDR3 DNA follows: TGTGCCAGCCGTCACCGGGGCACAGATACGCAGTATTTT. This codes for CASRHRGTDTQYF.

The genes are TRBV4-1 and TRBJ1-1; D is uncertain. Germline CDR1 is MGHRA and CDR2 is YSYEKL. The CDR3 is made up of 12 amino acids. The V and J ends lost 4 bases and 4 bases respectively, with 7 bases between them. The CDR3 region is CASSRGPTEAFF. The DNA for the CDR3 is TGCGCCAGCAGCCGAGGACCCACTGAAGCTTTCTTT.

V usage is TRBV20-1 and J usage is TRBJ1-5; TRBD1 aligns across 8 bases. Germline CDR1 is DFQATT and CDR2 is SNEGSKA (reference sequence). V shed 5 bases and J 4 bases; nucleotides not matched to a gene: 13. The CDR3 extends over 16 amino acids. The DNA for the CDR3 is TGCAGTGCTTCTACCCGCGGACAGGGTATTAATCAGCCCCAGCATTTT. Encoded protein: CSASTRGQGINQPQHF.

CDR3 sequence: CASSLNRGQGFGNQPQHF. CDR3 DNA sequence: TGTGCCAGCAGCCTTAACCGGGGACAGGGGTTCGGCAATCAGCCCCAGCATTTT. The chain couples TRBV16 to TRBJ1-5, with 10 bases fitting TRBD1. CDR1 is KGHSY, CDR2 FQNENV, per germline. The CDR3 loop spans 18 amino acids. V shed 4 bases and J 2 bases; nucleotides not matched to a gene: 11.

The chain couples TRBV27 to TRBJ2-3; D tentatively fits TRBD1 or TRBD2 (6 bases each). The CDR3 consists of 15 residues. Germline CDR1 reads MNHEY; CDR2 reads SMNVEV (reference sequence). V lost 5 bases, J lost 8 bases, and 20 bases lay in between. CDR3 in DNA: TGTGCCAGCAGTGCCCGGGACCCAAAGGGGGGTACGCAGTATTTT. Its protein is CASSARDPKGGTQYF.

The rearrangement uses TRBV30 and TRBJ1-1; possibly TRBD1 for D (5 bases). Between the trimmed V and J ends, which lost 5 bases and 3 bases, there was a span of 13 bases. Per germline, CDR1 GTSNPN and CDR2 SVGIG (reference sequence). The CDR3 sequence is 13 residues long. The CDR3 nucleotides read TGTGCCTGGGAAAGGGGTCGGGACACTGAAGCTTTCTTT. The encoded protein is CAWERGRDTEAFF.

The chain has TRBV7-9 and TRBJ2-6; D is unclear. V lost 5 bases, J lost 0 bases, and 8 bases lay in between. This CDR3 region has 15 residues. The germline V gene encodes CDR1 SEHNR and CDR2 FQNEAQ (reference sequence). Here the CDR3 reads CASSLVSSGANVLTF. DNA of the CDR3: TGTGCCAGCAGCCTAGTAAGCTCTGGGGCCAACGTCCTGACTTTC.

CDR3 sequence: CAWSQGSSYNEQFF. The CDR3 bases are TGTGCCTGGAGTCAGGGAAGCTCCTACAATGAGCAGTTCTTC. This sequence joins TRBV30 and TRBJ2-1; D is possibly TRBD1 (5 bases). V shed 2 bases and J shed 0 bases, with 8 bases lying between them. The CDR3 sequence is 14 residues long. Germline CDR1 is GTSNPN and CDR2 is SVGIG (reference sequence).

The chain couples TRBV20-1 to TRBJ2-5, with D possibly TRBD1 on 7 matching bases. Germline V gene sequence: CDR1 DFQATT, CDR2 SNEGSKA (reference sequence). Trimming took off 7 bases at V and 0 bases at J, with 21 bases between the two ends. This CDR3 contains 16 residues. CDR3 DNA sequence: TGCAGTGTAACGTCCGACAGGGAGGCCCACCAAGAGACCCAGTACTTC. This gives the protein CSVTSDREAHQETQYF.

V usage is TRBV27 and J usage is TRBJ2-5; the D gene is possibly TRBD1 (5 bases). V shed 3 bases and J shed 2 bases, with 19 bases lying between them. The CDR3 spans 17 residues. CDR1 MNHEY and CDR2 SMNVEV come from the germline V gene (reference sequence). The CDR3 bases are TGTGCCAGCAGTTTCGGCAAATCGGCAGGGCATCAAGAGACCCAGTACTTC. The encoded protein is CASSFGKSAGHQETQYF.

The chain joins TRBV29-1 to TRBJ2-1, with 7 bases fitting TRBD2. V shed 7 bases, J shed 8 bases, and the junction held 17 bases outside the gene matches. The CDR3 contains 15 residues. Per the germline V gene, CDR1 is SQVTM and CDR2 is ANQGSEA. CDR3 sequence reads: CSAAGYGLVDHEQFF. As DNA, the CDR3 is TGCAGCGCCGCAGGGTACGGACTAGTGGACCATGAGCAGTTCTTC.